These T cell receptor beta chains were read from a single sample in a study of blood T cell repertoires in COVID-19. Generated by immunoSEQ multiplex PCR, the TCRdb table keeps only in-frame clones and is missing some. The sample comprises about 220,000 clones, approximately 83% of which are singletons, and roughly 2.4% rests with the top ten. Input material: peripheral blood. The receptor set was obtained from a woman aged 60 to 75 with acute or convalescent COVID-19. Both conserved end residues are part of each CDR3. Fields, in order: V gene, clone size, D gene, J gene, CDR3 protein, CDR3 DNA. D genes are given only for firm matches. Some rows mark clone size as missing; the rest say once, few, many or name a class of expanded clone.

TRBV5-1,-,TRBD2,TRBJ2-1,CASSTPPSGGYNEQFF,TGCGCCAGCAGCACCCCCCCTAGCGGGGGGTACAATGAGCAGTTCTTC
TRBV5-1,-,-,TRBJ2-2,CASSLSQGFTGELFF,TGCGCCAGCAGCTTGTCCCAGGGCTTCACCGGGGAGCTGTTTTTT
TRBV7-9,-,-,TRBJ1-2,CASSSGGGSLYGYTF,TGTGCCAGCAGCTCGGGGGGGGGCAGCCTCTATGGCTACACCTTC
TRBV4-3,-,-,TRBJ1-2,CASKKSRRDYGYTF,TGCGCCAGCAAAAAGTCGCGCCGGGACTATGGCTACACCTTC
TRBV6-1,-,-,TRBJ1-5,CASSDRYSIEPQHF,TGTGCCAGCAGTGACCGCTACTCGATCGAGCCCCAGCATTTT
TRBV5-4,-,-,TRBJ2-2,CASSLGSGYTGELFF,TGTGCCAGCAGCTTGGGTTCAGGTTACACCGGGGAGCTGTTTTTT
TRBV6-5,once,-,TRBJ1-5,CASSYGPFQPQHF,TGTGCCAGCAGTTACGGGCCCTTTCAGCCCCAGCATTTT
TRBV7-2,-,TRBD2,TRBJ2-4,CASSLAPSGALAKNIQYF,TGTGCCAGCAGCTTAGCGCCTAGCGGGGCACTAGCCAAAAACATTCAGTACTTC
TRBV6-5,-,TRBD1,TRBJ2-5,CASGQGFSETQYF,TGTGCCAGTGGACAGGGTTTTTCGGAGACCCAGTACTTC
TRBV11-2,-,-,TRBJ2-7,CASSFSLAQSYEQYF,TGTGCCAGCAGCTTCTCACTTGCACAGTCCTACGAGCAGTACTTC
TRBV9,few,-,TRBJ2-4,CASSVEGGVDIQYF,TGTGCCAGCAGCGTAGAGGGCGGGGTAGACATTCAGTACTTC
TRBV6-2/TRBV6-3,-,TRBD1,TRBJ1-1,CASSYSNRVGGPFEAFF,TGTGCCAGCAGTTACTCGAACCGTGTAGGGGGCCCCTTTGAAGCTTTCTTT
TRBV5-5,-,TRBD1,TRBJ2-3,CASSFYRGNTDTQYF,TGTGCCAGCAGCTTTTACAGGGGAAACACAGATACGCAGTATTTT
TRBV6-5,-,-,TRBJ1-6,CASRGHSYNSPLHF,TGTGCCAGCAGAGGACACTCCTATAATTCACCCCTCCACTTT
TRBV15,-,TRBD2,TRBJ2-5,CATSRDRDYTYPETQYF,TGTGCCACCAGCAGAGATCGGGACTACACCTATCCCGAGACCCAGTACTTC
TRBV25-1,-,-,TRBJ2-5,CASSDQQQETQYF,TGTGCCAGCAGTGATCAACAGCAAGAGACCCAGTACTTC
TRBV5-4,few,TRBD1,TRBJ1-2,CASSLGAVRGTDGYTF,TGTGCCAGCAGCTTGGGGGCTGTCAGGGGGACAGATGGCTACACCTTC
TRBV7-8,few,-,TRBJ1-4,CASSFGPGANEKLFF,TGTGCCAGCAGTTTCGGCCCAGGGGCTAATGAAAAACTGTTTTTT
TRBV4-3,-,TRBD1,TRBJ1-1,CASSQKNTGGLGNTEAFF,TGCGCCAGCAGCCAGAAAAATACAGGGGGCCTGGGGAACACTGAAGCTTTCTTT
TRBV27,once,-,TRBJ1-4,CASSLLGSGEKLFF,TGTGCCAGCAGTTTATTGGGATCGGGGGAAAAACTGTTTTTT
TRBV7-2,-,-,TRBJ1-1,CASSLGSWNTEAFF,TGTGCCAGCAGCTTAGGCAGTTGGAACACTGAAGCTTTCTTT
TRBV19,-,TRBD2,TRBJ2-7,CASSPLGRAYEQYF,TGTGCCAGTAGCCCCCTCGGGAGGGCCTACGAGCAGTACTTC
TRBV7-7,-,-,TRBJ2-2,CASSLPSGELFF,TGTGCCAGCAGCTTACCGAGCGGGGAGCTGTTTTTT
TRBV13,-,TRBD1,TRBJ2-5,CASRRTGGGETQYF,TGTGCCAGCAGACGCACAGGGGGCGGAGAGACCCAGTACTTC
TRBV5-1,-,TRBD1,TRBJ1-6,CASSLAMGQSVDQLHF,TGCGCCAGCAGCTTGGCAATGGGACAGTCCGTGGATCAACTCCACTTT
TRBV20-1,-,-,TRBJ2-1,CSASVGGEDEQFF,TGCAGTGCTAGTGTTGGCGGGGAGGATGAGCAGTTCTTC
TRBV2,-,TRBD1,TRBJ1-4,CASRLGTVNNEKLFF,TGTGCCAGCAGACTTGGGACAGTTAATAATGAAAAACTGTTTTTT
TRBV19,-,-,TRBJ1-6,CASSIDRSNSPLHF,TGTGCCAGTAGTATTGACAGATCGAATTCACCCCTCCACTTT
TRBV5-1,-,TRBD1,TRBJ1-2,CASSLEGTGGSRRVYTF,TGCGCCAGCAGCTTGGAGGGGACAGGGGGCTCTCGTCGTGTCTACACCTTC
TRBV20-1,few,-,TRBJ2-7,CSASGGGTGSSYEQYF,TGCAGTGCTAGTGGAGGGGGCACGGGATCCTCCTACGAGCAGTACTTC
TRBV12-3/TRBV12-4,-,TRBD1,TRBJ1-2,CASSDRGRGYTF,TGTGCCAGCAGTGACAGGGGGCGTGGCTACACCTTC
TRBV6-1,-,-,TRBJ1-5,CASSEMRDQPQHF,TGTGCCAGCAGTGAAATGAGGGATCAGCCCCAGCATTTT
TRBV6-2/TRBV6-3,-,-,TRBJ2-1,CASSFAVRHNEQFF,TGTGCCAGCAGTTTTGCGGTCCGACACAATGAGCAGTTCTTC
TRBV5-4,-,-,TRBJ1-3,CASSSVDRNTIYF,TGTGCCAGCAGCTCGGTGGACAGAAACACCATATATTTT
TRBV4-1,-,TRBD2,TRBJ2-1,CASSQEGASGGSYNEQFF,TGCGCCAGCAGCCAAGAAGGAGCTAGCGGGGGGAGTTACAATGAGCAGTTCTTC
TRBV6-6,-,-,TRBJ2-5,CASTTHGEETQYF,TGTGCCAGCACCACGCACGGAGAAGAGACCCAGTACTTC
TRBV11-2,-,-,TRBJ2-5,CASTDPATGLWETQYF,TGTGCCAGCACCGACCCAGCCACAGGGCTGTGGGAGACCCAGTACTTC
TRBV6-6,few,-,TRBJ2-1,CATRDTSYNEQFF,TGTGCCACCCGGGACACCTCCTACAATGAGCAGTTCTTC
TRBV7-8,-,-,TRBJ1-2,CASSPPGGVNYGYTF,TGTGCCAGCAGCCCTCCCGGAGGAGTTAACTATGGCTACACCTTC
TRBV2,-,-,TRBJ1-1,CASTPSGVTEAFF,TGTGCCAGCACCCCCTCAGGGGTCACTGAAGCTTTCTTT
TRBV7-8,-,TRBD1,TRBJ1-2,CASSLSGQGETYGYTF,TGTGCCAGCAGCTTATCCGGACAGGGCGAAACCTATGGCTACACCTTC
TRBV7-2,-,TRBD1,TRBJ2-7,CASSRGQVSYEQYF,TGTGCCAGCAGCCGGGGACAGGTCTCCTACGAGCAGTACTTC
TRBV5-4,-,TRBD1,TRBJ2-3,CATSTGAGQDTQYF,TGTGCCACCTCCACAGGGGCGGGCCAAGATACGCAGTATTTT
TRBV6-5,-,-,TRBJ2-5,CASSYYTGETQYF,TGTGCCAGCAGTTACTATACAGGGGAGACCCAGTACTTC
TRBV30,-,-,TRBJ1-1,CAWSHQAGLLTEAFF,TGTGCCTGGTCGCACCAAGCAGGGTTATTAACTGAAGCTTTCTTT
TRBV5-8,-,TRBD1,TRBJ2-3,CASSPDRSYTDTQYF,TGTGCCAGCAGCCCGGACAGGAGTTACACAGATACGCAGTATTTT
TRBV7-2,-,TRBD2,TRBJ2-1,CASSLNSGGNNEQFF,TGTGCCAGCAGCTTAAATAGCGGGGGGAACAATGAGCAGTTCTTC
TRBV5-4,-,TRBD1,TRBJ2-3,CASSLRTGGTDTQYF,TGTGCCAGCAGCTTGCGGACAGGGGGGACAGATACGCAGTATTTT
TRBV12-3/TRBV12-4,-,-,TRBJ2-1,CASSRTAVDEQFF,TGTGCCAGCAGTCGTACCGCGGTGGATGAGCAGTTCTTC
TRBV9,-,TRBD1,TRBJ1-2,CASSVGTGGDGYTF,TGTGCCAGCAGCGTGGGGACAGGGGGAGACGGCTACACCTTC
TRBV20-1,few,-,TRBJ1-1,CSASRGGRDTEAFF,TGCAGTGCTAGTCGGGGGGGGCGCGACACTGAAGCTTTCTTT
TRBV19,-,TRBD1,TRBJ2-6,CASSIPGQGYSGANVLTF,TGTGCCAGTAGTATACCGGGACAGGGCTACTCTGGGGCCAACGTCCTGACTTTC
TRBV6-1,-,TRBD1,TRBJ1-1,CASSEGIGTGATEAFF,TGTGCCAGCAGTGAAGGAATCGGGACAGGGGCCACTGAAGCTTTCTTT
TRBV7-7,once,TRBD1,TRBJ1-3,CASSLGQGAGNTIYF,TGTGCTAGCAGCTTAGGACAGGGAGCTGGAAACACCATATATTTT
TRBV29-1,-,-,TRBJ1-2,CSADYGYTF,TGCAGCGCCGACTATGGCTACACCTTC
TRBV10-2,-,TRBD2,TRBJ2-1,CASRAGGAAEQFF,TGCGCCAGCAGGGCCGGGGGGGCCGCTGAGCAGTTCTTC
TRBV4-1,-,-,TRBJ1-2,CASKPGHLANYGYTF,TGCGCCAGTAAACCGGGACACTTAGCTAACTATGGCTACACCTTC
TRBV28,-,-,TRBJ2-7,CASSFRGFEQYF,TGTGCCAGCAGTTTCCGGGGTTTCGAGCAGTACTTC
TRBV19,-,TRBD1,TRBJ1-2,CASTDTGDYGYTF,TGTGCCAGTACCGACACAGGGGACTATGGCTACACCTTC